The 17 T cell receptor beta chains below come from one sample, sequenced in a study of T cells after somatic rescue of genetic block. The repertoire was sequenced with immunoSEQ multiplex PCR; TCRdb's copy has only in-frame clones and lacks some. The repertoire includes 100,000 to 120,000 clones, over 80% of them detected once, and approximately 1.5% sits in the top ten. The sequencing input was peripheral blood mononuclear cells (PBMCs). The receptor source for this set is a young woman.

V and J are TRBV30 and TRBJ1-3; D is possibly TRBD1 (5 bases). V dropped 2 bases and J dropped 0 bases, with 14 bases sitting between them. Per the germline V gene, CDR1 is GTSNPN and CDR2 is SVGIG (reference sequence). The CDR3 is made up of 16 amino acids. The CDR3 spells CAWSKGEGNSGNTIYF. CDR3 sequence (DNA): TGTGCCTGGAGTAAAGGGGAGGGGAACTCTGGAAACACCATATATTTT.

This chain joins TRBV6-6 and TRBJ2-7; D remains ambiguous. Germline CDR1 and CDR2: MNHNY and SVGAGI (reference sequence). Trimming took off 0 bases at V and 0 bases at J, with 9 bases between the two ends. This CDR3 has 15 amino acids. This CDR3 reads CASSYSPESSYEQYF. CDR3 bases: TGTGCCAGCAGTTACTCGCCAGAAAGCTCCTACGAGCAGTACTTC.

CDR3 coding DNA: TGTGCCAGCACCCACAGGACACTAGCGGGTCAGACCCAGTACTTC. As protein: CASTHRTLAGQTQYF. The chain joins TRBV6-5 to TRBJ2-5; TRBD2 aligns across 9 bases. With V trimmed by 7 bases and J by 6 bases, 12 bases remained unmatched. The CDR3 contains 15 residues. Germline lookup yields CDR1 MNHEY and CDR2 SVGAGI.

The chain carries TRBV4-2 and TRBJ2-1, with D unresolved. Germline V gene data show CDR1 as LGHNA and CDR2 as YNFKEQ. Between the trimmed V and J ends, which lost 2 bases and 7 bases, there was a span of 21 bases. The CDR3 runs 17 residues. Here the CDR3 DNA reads TGTGCCAGCAGCCAAAGGACCCTTGGCAGCACAATAAATGAGCAGTTCTTC. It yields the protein CASSQRTLGSTINEQFF.

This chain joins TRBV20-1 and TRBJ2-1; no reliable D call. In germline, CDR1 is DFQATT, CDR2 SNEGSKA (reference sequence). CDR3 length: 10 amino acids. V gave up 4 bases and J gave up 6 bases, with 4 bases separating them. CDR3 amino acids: CSATINEQFF. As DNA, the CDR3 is TGCAGTGCTACCATCAATGAGCAGTTCTTC.

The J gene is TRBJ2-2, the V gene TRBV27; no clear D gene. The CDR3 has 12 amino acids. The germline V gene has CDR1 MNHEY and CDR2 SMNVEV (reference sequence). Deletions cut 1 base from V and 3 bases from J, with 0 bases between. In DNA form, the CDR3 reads TGTGCCAGCAGTTTATACACCGGGGAGCTGTTTTTT. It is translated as CASSLYTGELFF.

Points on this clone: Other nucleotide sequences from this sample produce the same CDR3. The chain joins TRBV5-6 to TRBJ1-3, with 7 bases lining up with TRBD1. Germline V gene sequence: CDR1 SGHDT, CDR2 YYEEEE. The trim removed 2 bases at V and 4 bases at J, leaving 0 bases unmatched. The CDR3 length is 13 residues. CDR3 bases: TGTGCCAGCAGCTTACAGGGGGGAAACACCATATATTTT. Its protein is CASSLQGGNTIYF.

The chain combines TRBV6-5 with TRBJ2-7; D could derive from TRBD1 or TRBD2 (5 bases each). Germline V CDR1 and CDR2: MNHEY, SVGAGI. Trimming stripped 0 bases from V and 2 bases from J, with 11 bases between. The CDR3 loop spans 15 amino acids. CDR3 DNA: TGTGCCAGCAGTTACTCTGGGGACCCAACCTACGAGCAGTACTTC. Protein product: CASSYSGDPTYEQYF.

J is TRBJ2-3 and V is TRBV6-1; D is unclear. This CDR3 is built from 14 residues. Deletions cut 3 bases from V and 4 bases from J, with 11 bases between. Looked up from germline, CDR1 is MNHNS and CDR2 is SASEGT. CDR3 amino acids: CASSDYSKPDTQYF. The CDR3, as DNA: TGTGCCAGCAGTGACTACTCGAAACCAGATACGCAGTATTTT.

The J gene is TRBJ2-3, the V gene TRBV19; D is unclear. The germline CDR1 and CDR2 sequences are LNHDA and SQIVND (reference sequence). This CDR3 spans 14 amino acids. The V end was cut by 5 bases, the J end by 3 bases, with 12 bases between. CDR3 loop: CASSEPQRTDTQYF. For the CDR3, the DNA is TGTGCCAGTAGTGAACCCCAAAGGACAGATACGCAGTATTTT. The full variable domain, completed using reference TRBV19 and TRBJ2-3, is DGGITQSPKYLFRKEGQNVTLSCEQNLNHDAMYWYRQDPGQGLRLIYYSQIVNDFQKGDIAEGYSVSREKKESFPLTVTSAQKNPTAFYLCASSEPQRTDTQYFGPGTRLTVL.

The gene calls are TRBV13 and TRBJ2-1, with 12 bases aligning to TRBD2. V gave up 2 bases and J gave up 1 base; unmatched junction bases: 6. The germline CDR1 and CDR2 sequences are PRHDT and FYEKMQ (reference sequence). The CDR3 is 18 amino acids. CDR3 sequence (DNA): TGTGCCAGCAGCTTACGCCTAGCGGGGGGGCGATCCTACAATGAGCAGTTCTTC. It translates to CASSLRLAGGRSYNEQFF.

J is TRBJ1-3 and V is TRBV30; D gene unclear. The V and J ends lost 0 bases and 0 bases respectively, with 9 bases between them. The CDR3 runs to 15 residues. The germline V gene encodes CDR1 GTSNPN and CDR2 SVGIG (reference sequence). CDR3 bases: TGTGCCTGGAGTGTACGAGGGTCCTCTGGAAACACCATATATTTT. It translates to CAWSVRGSSGNTIYF.

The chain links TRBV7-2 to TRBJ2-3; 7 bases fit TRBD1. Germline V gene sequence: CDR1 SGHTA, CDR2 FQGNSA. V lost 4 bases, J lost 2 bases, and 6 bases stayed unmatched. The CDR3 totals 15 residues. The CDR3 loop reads CASSSQTGTTDTQYF. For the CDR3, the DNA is TGTGCCAGCAGCTCACAGACAGGGACCACAGATACGCAGTATTTT.

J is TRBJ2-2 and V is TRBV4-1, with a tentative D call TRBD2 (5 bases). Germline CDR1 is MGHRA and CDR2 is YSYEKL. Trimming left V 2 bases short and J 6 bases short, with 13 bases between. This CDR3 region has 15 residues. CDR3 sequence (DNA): TGCGCCAGCAGCCAATCCCGGGATGCTGCCGGGGAGCTGTTTTTT. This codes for CASSQSRDAAGELFF.

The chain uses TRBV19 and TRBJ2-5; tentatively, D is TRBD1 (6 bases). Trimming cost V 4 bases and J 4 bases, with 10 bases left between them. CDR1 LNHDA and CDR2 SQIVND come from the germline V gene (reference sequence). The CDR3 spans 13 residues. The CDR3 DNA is TGTGCCAGTAGTAGGGTAGGGGGAGAGACCCAGTACTTC. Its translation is CASSRVGGETQYF. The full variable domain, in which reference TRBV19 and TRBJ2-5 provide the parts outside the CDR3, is DGGITQSPKYLFRKEGQNVTLSCEQNLNHDAMYWYRQDPGQGLRLIYYSQIVNDFQKGDIAEGYSVSREKKESFPLTVTSAQKNPTAFYLCASSRVGGETQYFGPGTRLLVL.

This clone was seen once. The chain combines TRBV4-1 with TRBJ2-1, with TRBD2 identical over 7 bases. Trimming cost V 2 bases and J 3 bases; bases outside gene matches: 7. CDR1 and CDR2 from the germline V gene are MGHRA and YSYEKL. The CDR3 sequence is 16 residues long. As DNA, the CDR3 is TGCGCCAGCAGCCAAAGCCCTGGGGGGGGCTACAATGAGCAGTTCTTC. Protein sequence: CASSQSPGGGYNEQFF.

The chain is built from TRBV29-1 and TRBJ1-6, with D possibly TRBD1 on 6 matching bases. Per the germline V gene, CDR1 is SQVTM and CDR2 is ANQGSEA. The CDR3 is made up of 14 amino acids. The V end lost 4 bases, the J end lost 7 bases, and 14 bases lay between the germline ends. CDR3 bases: TGCAGCGTTGTAGGGACAACAGAAAATTCACCCCTCCACTTT. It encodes CSVVGTTENSPLHF.